The 10 T cell receptor beta chains in this list originate from one sample, sequenced in a study of regulatory T cells in long-lasting Graves disease. Time point here: persistent/refractory GD, antithyroid drugs over 5 years with positive TRAb. RNA from PBMCs was the source of the TCR library. Construction of TCR beta libraries relied on iRepertoire HTBI primers and on Arm-PCR targeting CDR3 regions. TCRdb passed the multiplex PCR reads through MiXCR, listing each CDR3 protein once. This sample has some 370,000 distinct CDR3 sequences, with approximately 25% found just once. Material: peripheral blood mononuclear cells (PBMCs), obtained when the disease was refractory, from a patient treated with antithyroid drugs. Source of these receptors: a woman in her forties with Graves disease.

The V call is TRBV28, the J call TRBJ1-3; 7 nucleotides match TRBD1. This CDR3 has 15 amino acids. Germline CDR1 reads MDHEN; CDR2 reads SYDVKM. V lost 5 bases, J lost 0 bases, and 4 bases stayed unmatched. The CDR3 here is CASSLDRASGNTIYF. As DNA, the CDR3 is TGTGCCAGCAGTCTAGACAGGGCCTCTGGAAACACCATATATTTT.

This clonotype was seen repeatedly, ten times or more. This chain uses TRBV29-1 with TRBJ2-7; D is undetermined. V shed 7 bases and J shed 5 bases, with 24 bases lying between them. This CDR3 has 15 amino acids. Germline V gene sequence: CDR1 SQVTM, CDR2 ANQGSEA. Written as DNA, the CDR3 is TGCAGCGCACGCCGTGGGTTACCCATCCTGCACGAGCAGTACTTC. Its protein product is CSARRGLPILHEQYF.

The chain joins TRBV2 to TRBJ2-1, with D unclear. Germline loops: CDR1 SNHLY, CDR2 FYNNEI. V gave up 7 bases and J gave up 4 bases, with 11 bases separating them. The CDR3 is 13 amino acids. Written as DNA, the CDR3 is TGTGCCAGCATCACTCATCCTTACAATGAGCAGTTCTTC. It yields the protein CASITHPYNEQFF.

This clonotype was recorded many times. The V gene is TRBV28, the J gene TRBJ1-4; D is unclear. The CDR3 runs to 13 residues. The V gene lost 10 bases and the J gene lost 8 bases, with 17 bases spanning the gap. Germline V CDR1 and CDR2: MDHEN, SYDVKM. CDR3 coding DNA: TGTGCCACCCGACGGGCCCCGGGGGAAAAACTGTTTTTT. It yields the protein CATRRAPGEKLFF.

In its sample, this clonotype was seen a few times. The chain has TRBV28 and TRBJ1-3, with a weak D call TRBD1 (5 bases). CDR1 and CDR2 from the germline V gene are MDHEN and SYDVKM. The CDR3 runs 18 residues. With 4 bases removed from V and 0 bases from J, the gap between germline ends came to 19 bases. CDR3 loop: CASSSLGPGIGSGNTIYF. The CDR3 nucleotides are TGTGCCAGCAGTTCACTCGGTCCAGGGATCGGCTCTGGAAACACCATATATTTT.

J is TRBJ2-1 and V is TRBV28, with TRBD2 identical over 7 bases. The CDR3 is 15 amino acids. Germline V gene data show CDR1 as MDHEN and CDR2 as SYDVKM. Trimming took 6 bases from V and 0 from J; bases not matched to a gene: 5. CDR3 in amino acids: CASSNSGYSYNEQFF. DNA of the CDR3: TGTGCCAGCAGCAATAGCGGGTACTCCTACAATGAGCAGTTCTTC.

In this sample, this clonotype turned up many times. The rearrangement joins TRBV12-3 or TRBV12-4 to TRBJ2-5; D call uncertain. The CDR3 spans 12 residues. V was trimmed by 1 base and J by 12 bases, leaving 12 bases between them. For the CDR3, the DNA is TGTGCCAGCAGTTTAGAGCCCCTCCCCGAGTACTTC. Its translation: CASSLEPLPEYF.

The chain is built from TRBV5-1 and TRBJ2-2; D gene unclear. Germline CDR1 and CDR2: SGHRS and YFSETQ. The CDR3 runs 12 residues. The V gene lost 2 bases and the J gene lost 7 bases, with 6 bases spanning the gap. CDR3 residues: CASSFTFGELFF. As DNA, the CDR3 is TGCGCCAGCAGCTTTACTTTCGGGGAGCTGTTTTTT.

This clonotype was recorded many times. The chain carries TRBV10-3 and TRBJ1-1; the D gene is possibly TRBD1 (6 bases). The ends were cut back, 6 bases at V and 5 bases at J, with 22 bases in the middle. The CDR3 runs 16 residues. CDR1 is ENHRY and CDR2 is SYGVKD in the germline V gene. CDR3 DNA: TGTGCCATCAGCGGAGAACAAACTTACAGGGTGACTGAAGCTTTCTTT. It is translated as CAISGEQTYRVTEAFF.

This clonotype was observed a handful of times. This chain connects TRBV6-5 to TRBJ1-6, with D possibly being TRBD1 (5 bases). V lost 2 bases and J 6 bases, leaving 11 bases between the germline ends. The germline CDR1 and CDR2 sequences are MNHEY and SVGAGI. There are 15 residues in the CDR3. This CDR3 is CASSYNVGVNSPLHF. CDR3 nucleotides: TGTGCCAGCAGTTACAATGTGGGGGTTAATTCACCCCTCCACTTT.